The entry that follows covers one TCR beta chain sequence. Its antigen is undetermined. Healthy bone marrow donors supplied every sample. The sample belongs to a study of cytomegalovirus exposure and HLA in healthy donors. General study results and limits: Upon later analysis, HLA-associated TCR beta chains proved more clonally expanded than other, equally common chains. Trimming of TCR beta V- and J-genes showed a link, identified in a later analysis, to a missense DCLRE1C variant.

PCR was performed using 60 Vbeta and 13 Jbeta primers. The repertoire was sequenced with immunoSEQ multiplex PCR; TCRdb's copy has only in-frame clones and lacks some. The table has 150,000 to 200,000 clones, 65% to 75% seen once. The CDR3 spans 15 residues. Germline V gene data show CDR1 as SGHVS and CDR2 as FQNEAQ. Trimming left V 6 bases short and J 6 bases short, with 19 bases between. The TCR was taken from a girl aged 10 to 17 in good health and CMV-seronegative. This rearrangement joins TRBV7-8 to TRBJ2-3; tentatively, D is TRBD1 (5 bases). Specimen: PBMCs. CDR3 loop: CASSQGDSTTDTQYF. The CDR3, as DNA: TGTGCCAGCAGTCAGGGTGACAGTACGACCGATACGCAGTATTTT. The full variable domain, its missing parts supplied by reference TRBV7-8 and TRBJ2-3, is GAGVSQSPRYKVAKRGQDVALRCDPISGHVSLFWYQQALGQGPEFLTYFQNEAQLDKSGLPSDRFFAERPEGSVSTLKIQRTQQEDSAVYLCASSQGDSTTDTQYFGPGTRLTVL.